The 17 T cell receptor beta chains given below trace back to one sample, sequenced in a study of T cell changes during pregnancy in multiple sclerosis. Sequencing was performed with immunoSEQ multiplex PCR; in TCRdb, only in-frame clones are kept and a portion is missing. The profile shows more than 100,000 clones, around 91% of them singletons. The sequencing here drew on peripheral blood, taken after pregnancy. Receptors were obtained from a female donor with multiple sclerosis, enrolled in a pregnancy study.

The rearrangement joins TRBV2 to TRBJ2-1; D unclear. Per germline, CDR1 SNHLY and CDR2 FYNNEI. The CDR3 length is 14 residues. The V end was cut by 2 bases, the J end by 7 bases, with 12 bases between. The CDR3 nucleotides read TGTGCCAGCAGTGAAACAAGATCAGGAAATGAGCAGTTCTTC. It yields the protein CASSETRSGNEQFF.

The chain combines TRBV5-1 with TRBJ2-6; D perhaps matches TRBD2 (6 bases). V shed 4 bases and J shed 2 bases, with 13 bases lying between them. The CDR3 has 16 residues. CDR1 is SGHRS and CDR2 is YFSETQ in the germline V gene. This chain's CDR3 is CASSTPLAAGANVLTF. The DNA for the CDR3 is TGCGCCAGCAGCACTCCACTAGCAGCTGGGGCCAACGTCCTGACTTTC.

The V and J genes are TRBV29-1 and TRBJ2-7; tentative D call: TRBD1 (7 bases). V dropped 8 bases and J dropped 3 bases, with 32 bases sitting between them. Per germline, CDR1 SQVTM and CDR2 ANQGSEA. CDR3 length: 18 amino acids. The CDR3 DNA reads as TGCAGCACTGAGGGCCTCGCACCGGCGGGACAGAAGCACTACGAGCAGTACTTC. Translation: CSTEGLAPAGQKHYEQYF.

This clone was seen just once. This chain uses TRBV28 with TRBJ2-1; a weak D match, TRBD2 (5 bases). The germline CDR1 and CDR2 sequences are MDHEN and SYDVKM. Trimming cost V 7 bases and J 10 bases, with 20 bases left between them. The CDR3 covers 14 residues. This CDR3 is CASNGISADGEQFF. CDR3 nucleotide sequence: TGTGCCAGCAATGGGATTAGCGCCGATGGGGAGCAGTTCTTC.

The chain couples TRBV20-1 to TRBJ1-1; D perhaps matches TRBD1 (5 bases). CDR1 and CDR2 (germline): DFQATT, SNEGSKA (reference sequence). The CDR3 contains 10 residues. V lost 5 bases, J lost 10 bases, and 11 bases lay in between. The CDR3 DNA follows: TGCAGTGCTCACCAGGGTGTAGCTTTCTTT. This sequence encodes CSAHQGVAFF.

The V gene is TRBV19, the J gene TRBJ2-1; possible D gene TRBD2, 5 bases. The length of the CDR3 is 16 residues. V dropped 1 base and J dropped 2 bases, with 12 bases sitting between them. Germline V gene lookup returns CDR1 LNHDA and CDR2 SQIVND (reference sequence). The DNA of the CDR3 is TGTGCCAGTAGTATAGTTGGTAGCGCGACCTACAATGAGCAGTTCTTC. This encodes CASSIVGSATYNEQFF.

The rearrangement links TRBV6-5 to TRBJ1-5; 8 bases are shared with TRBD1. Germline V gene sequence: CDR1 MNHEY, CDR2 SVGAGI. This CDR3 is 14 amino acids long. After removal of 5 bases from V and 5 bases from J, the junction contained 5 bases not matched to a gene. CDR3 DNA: TGTGCCAGCAGTCTTTCGACAGGGGATCAGCCCCAGCATTTT. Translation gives CASSLSTGDQPQHF.

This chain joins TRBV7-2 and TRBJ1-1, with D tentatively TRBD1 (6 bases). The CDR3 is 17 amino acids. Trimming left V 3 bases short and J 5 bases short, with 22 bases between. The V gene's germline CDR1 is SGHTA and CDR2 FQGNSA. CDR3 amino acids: CASSFSPTAMRGTEAFF. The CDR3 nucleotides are TGTGCCAGCAGCTTTAGTCCGACTGCTATGAGGGGGACTGAAGCTTTCTTT.

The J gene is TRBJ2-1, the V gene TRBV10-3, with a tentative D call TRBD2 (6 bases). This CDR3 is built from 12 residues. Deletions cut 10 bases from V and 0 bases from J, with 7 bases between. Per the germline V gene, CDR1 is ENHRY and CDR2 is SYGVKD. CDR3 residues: CATGSSYNEQFF. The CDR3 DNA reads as TGTGCCACCGGGAGCTCCTACAATGAGCAGTTCTTC.

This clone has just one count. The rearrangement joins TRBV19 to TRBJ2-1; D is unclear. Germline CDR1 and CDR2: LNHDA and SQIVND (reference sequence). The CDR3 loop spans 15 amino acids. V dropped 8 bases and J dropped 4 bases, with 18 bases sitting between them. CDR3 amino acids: CASRRLSAGYNEQFF. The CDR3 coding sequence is TGTGCCAGTCGTAGACTGTCGGCTGGGTACAATGAGCAGTTCTTC. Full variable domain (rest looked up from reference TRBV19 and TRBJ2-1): DGGITQSPKYLFRKEGQNVTLSCEQNLNHDAMYWYRQDPGQGLRLIYYSQIVNDFQKGDIAEGYSVSREKKESFPLTVTSAQKNPTAFYLCASRRLSAGYNEQFFGPGTRLTVL.

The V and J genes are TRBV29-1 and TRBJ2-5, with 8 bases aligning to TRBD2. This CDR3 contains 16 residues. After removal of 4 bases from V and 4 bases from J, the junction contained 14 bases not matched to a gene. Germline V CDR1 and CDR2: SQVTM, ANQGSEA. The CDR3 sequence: CSVVVAGGAGGETQYF. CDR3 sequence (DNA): TGCAGCGTTGTTGTTGCTGGGGGGGCGGGGGGAGAGACCCAGTACTTC.

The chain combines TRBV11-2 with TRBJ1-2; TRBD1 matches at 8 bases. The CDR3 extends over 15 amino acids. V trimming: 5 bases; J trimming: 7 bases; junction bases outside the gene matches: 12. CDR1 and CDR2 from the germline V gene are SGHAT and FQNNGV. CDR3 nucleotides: TGTGCCAGCAGCACCCTGGGACAGGCCAATGGTGGCTACACCTTC. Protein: CASSTLGQANGGYTF.

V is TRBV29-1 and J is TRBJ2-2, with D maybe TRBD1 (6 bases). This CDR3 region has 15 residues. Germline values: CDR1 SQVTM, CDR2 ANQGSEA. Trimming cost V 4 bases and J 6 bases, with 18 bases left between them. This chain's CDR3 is CSVAGVGVAAGELFF. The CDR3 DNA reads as TGCAGCGTTGCAGGGGTGGGAGTTGCCGCCGGGGAGCTGTTTTTT.

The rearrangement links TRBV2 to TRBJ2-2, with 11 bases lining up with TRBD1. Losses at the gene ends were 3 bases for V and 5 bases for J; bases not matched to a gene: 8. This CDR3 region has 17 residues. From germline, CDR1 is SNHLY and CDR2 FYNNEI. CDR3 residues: CASSDRFGDRGTGELFF. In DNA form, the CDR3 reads TGTGCCAGCAGTGACAGGTTCGGGGACAGGGGGACCGGGGAGCTGTTTTTT.

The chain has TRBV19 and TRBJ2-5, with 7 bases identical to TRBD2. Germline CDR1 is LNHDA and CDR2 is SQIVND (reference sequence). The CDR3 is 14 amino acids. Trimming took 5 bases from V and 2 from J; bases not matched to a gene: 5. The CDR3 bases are TGTGCCAGTAGTCAGCTAGCGGAACAAGAGACCCAGTACTTC. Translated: CASSQLAEQETQYF.

The CDR3 DNA sequence: TGTGCCAGCAGCCACCCTGGGTTAAGGGGCACCGGGGAGCTGTTTTTT. Residues: CASSHPGLRGTGELFF. The chain recombines TRBV5-4 with TRBJ2-2; D may be TRBD1 (5 bases). CDR1 SGHNT and CDR2 YYREEE come from the germline V gene (reference sequence). CDR3 length: 16 residues. Trimming left V 4 bases short and J 4 bases short, with 17 bases between. The full variable domain, with the rest looked up from reference TRBV5-4 and TRBJ2-2, is ETGVTQSPTHLIKTRGQQVTLRCSSQSGHNTVSWYQQALGQGPQFIFQYYREEENGRGNFPPRFSGLQFPNYSSELNVNALELDDSALYLCASSHPGLRGTGELFFGEGSRLTVL.

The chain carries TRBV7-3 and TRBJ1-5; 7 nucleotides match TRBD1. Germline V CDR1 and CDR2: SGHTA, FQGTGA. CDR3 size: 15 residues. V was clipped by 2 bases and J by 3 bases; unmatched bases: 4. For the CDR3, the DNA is TGTGCCAGCAGCTTAGGGGGACAGCTCAATCAGCCCCAGCATTTT. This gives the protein CASSLGGQLNQPQHF.